This TCR beta chain comes out of a study of shared clonotypes between healthy human individuals. Broader study findings: Represented genetic and exposure-history diversity was restricted by having few donors.

Generated by immunoSEQ multiplex PCR, the TCRdb table keeps only in-frame clones and is missing some. This sample yields roughly 640,000 clones, of which roughly 97% are seen a single time; around 0.058% belongs to the top ten. Germline V gene sequence: CDR1 LNHDA, CDR2 SQIVND (reference sequence). Trimming took 3 bases from V and 5 from J, leaving 13 bases between them. The CDR3 is 14 amino acids. Comments on this clone: Antigen unknown.

The clonotype was recovered from a woman in her twenties or thirties in good health. The chain carries TRBV19 and TRBJ1-1; D gene uncertain. The sequenced sample consisted of naive CD4+ T cells sorted from blood. As for subset: CD45RA+ positively selected. The CDR3 nucleotides read TGTGCCAGTAGTATGTGGCAGATAAGGACTGAAGCTTTCTTT. This encodes CASSMWQIRTEAFF.